This TCR beta chain was captured in a study of blood T cell repertoires in COVID-19. Study as a whole: The United States, Italy and Spain supplied acute and convalescent COVID-19 samples. PBMCs, B-cell-depleted T cells, or T cells provided the cDNA or gDNA that made up the material.

Germline V CDR1 and CDR2: MGHRA, YSYEKL. The V gene lost 2 bases and the J gene lost 3 bases, with 11 bases spanning the gap. This CDR3 contains 14 residues. Assay: immunoSEQ multiplex PCR; the TCRdb copy retains only in-frame clones and omits some. The repertoire holds roughly 140,000 clones, around four fifths seen once, with around 6.2% in the top ten. Participant-given clinical history determined each cohort assignment. All recovered Cohort 3 donors got two negative PCRs, got clearance, or saw symptom resolution. The clonotype comes from a woman between 40 and 55 years old who had recovered from COVID-19. The sample was PBMCs or T cells enriched from blood (not recorded which). The chain employs TRBV4-1 and TRBJ2-7, with a weak D call TRBD1 (6 bases). CDR3 in DNA: TGCGCCAGCAGCCAACTCACAGGGAACTACGAGCAGTACTTC. Residues: CASSQLTGNYEQYF.